The clone carrying this T cell receptor beta chain was observed a few times. Its antigen is unidentified. CDR3 size: 13 residues. The germline gives CDR1 SGHVS, CDR2 FQNEAQ. V gave up 5 bases and J gave up 6 bases; unmatched junction bases: 5. The data are from a study of T cell repertoires in cytomegalovirus infection. Across the study: In public TCR beta signatures, there were indications of both CMV infection and matching HLA type. Study-level points and caveats: HLA-C-restricted TCR beta clonotypes specific for CMV led the ex vivo response.

From the reads, TCRdb called clonotypes with MiXCR, one entry per CDR3 protein. The table has 650,000 to 900,000 distinct CDR3 sequences, approximately 29% seen once; the top ten hold over 10%. The sample here was cultured CD8+ T cells from PBMCs, taken from culture after CMV antigen stimulation. The sequence was collected from a human donor in good health (CMV status not recorded). Some clones in this sample may be carry-over from other donors' samples. V usage is TRBV7-8 and J usage is TRBJ2-7; 9 positions agree with TRBD1. The CDR3 region has the DNA TGTGCCAGCAGCGCGGGACAGGGCGGCGAGCAGTACTTC. This codes for CASSAGQGGEQYF.